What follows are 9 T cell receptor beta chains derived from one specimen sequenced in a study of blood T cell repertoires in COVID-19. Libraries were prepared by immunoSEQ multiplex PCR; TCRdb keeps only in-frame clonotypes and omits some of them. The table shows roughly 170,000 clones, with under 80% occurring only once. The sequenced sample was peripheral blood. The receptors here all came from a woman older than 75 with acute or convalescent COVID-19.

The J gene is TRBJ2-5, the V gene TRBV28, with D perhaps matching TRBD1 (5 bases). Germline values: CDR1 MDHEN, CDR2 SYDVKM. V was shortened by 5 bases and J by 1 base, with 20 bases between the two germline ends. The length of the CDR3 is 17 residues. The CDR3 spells CASSPRGAGQGQETQYF. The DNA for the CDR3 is TGTGCCAGCAGTCCCCGTGGGGCCGGTCAAGGCCAAGAGACCCAGTACTTC.

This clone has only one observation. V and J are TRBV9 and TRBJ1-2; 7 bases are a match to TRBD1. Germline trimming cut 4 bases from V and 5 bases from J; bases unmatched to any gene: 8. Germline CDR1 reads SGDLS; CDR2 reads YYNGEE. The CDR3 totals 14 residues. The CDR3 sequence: CASSPIPTGYGYTF. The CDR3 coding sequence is TGTGCCAGCAGCCCCATCCCGACAGGGTATGGCTACACCTTC.

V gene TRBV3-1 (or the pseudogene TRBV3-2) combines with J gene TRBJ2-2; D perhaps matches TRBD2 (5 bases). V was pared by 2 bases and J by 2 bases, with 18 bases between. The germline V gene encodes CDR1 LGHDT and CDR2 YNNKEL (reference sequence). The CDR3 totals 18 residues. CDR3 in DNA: TGTGCCAGCAGCCAATATGCAGCGGCTGCCAACAACACCGGGGAGCTGTTTTTT. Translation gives CASSQYAAAANNTGELFF.

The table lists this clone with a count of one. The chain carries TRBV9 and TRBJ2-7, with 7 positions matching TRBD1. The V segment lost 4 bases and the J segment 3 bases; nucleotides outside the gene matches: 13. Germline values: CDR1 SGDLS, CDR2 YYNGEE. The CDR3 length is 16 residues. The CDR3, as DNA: TGTGCCAGCAGCAAAGTACAGGGGAATACTTACTACGAGCAGTACTTC. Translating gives CASSKVQGNTYYEQYF.

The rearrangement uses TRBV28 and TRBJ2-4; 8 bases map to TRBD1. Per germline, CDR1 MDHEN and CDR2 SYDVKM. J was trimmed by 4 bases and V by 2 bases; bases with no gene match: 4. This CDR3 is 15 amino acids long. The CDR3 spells CASSLIRDRKNIQYF. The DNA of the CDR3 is TGTGCCAGCAGTTTAATCCGGGACAGGAAAAACATTCAGTACTTC. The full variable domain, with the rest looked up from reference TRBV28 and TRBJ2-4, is DVKVTQSSRYLVKRTGEKVFLECVQDMDHENMFWYRQDPGLGLRLIYFSYDVKMKEKGDIPEGYSVSREKKERFSLILESASTNQTSMYLCASSLIRDRKNIQYFGAGTRLSVL.

CDR3 loop: CASSFGTSETYEQYF. CDR3 coding DNA: TGTGCCAGCAGTTTTGGGACTAGCGAAACCTACGAGCAGTACTTC. The chain carries TRBV9 and TRBJ2-7; 10 nucleotides agree with TRBD2. V lost 5 bases and J lost 2; bases outside the gene matches: 7. Germline values: CDR1 SGDLS, CDR2 YYNGEE. CDR3 size: 15 residues.

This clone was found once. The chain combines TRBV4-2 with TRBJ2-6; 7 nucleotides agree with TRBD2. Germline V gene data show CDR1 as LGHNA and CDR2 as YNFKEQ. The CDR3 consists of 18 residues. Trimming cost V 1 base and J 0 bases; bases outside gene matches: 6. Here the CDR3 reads CASSQGLAGRSGANVLTF. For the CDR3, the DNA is TGTGCCAGCAGCCAAGGCTTAGCGGGTCGCTCTGGGGCCAACGTCCTGACTTTC.

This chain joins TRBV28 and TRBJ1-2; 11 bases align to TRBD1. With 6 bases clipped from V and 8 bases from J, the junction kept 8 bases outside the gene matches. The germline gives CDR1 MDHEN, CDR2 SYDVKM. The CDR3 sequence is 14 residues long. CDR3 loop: CASSRGQGAKGYTF. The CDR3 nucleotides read TGTGCCAGCAGCCGAGGACAGGGGGCAAAGGGCTACACCTTC.

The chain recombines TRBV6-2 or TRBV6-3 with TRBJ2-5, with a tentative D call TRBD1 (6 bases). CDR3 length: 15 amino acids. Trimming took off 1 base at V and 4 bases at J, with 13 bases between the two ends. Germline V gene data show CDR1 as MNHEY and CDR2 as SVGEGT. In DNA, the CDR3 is TGTGCCAGCAGTTACTTAAGACAGGTATCAGAGACCCAGTACTTC. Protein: CASSYLRQVSETQYF.